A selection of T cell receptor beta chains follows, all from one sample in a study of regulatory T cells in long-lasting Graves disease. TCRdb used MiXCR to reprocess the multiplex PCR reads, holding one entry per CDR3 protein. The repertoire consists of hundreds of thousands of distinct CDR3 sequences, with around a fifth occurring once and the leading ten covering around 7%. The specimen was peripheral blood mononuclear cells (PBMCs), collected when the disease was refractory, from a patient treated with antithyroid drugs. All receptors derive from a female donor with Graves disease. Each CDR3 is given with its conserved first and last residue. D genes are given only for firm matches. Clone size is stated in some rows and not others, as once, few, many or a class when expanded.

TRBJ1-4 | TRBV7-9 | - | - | CASSSGTANEKLFF | TGTGCCAGCAGCTCCGGGACCGCGAATGAAAAACTGTTTTTT
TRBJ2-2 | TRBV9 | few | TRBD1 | CASSGNRDRGQNTGELFF | TGTGCCAGCAGCGGGAACCGGGACAGGGGTCAGAACACCGGGGAGCTGTTTTTT
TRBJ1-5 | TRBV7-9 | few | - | CASSPQAGVNQPQHF | TGTGCCAGCAGCCCGCAAGCGGGGGTCAATCAGCCCCAGCATTTT
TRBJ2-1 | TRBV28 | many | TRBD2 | CASPPSGLAGYNEQFF | TGTGCCAGCCCCCCCAGCGGGCTAGCGGGATACAATGAGCAGTTCTTC
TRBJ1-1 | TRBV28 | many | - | CASEGTRGEAFF | TGTGCCAGTGAGGGTACCCGAGGTGAAGCTTTCTTT
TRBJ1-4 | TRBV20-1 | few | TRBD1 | CSAGQGFGNEKLFF | TGCAGTGCTGGACAGGGCTTCGGTAATGAAAAACTGTTTTTT
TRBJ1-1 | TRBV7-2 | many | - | CASSTQGRGTEAFF | TGTGCCAGCAGCACGCAGGGTAGAGGCACTGAAGCTTTCTTT
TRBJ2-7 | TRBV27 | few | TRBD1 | CASSLSGRGFSYEQYF | TGTGCCAGCAGTTTATCTGGCAGGGGGTTTTCCTACGAGCAGTACTTC
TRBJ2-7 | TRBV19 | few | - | CASSGTLSSYEQYF | TGTGCCAGCAGCGGGACACTTAGCTCCTACGAGCAGTACTTC
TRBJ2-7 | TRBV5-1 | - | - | CASSLVDKTYEQYF | TGCGCCAGCAGCTTGGTAGACAAGACCTACGAGCAGTACTTC
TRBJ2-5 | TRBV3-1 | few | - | CASSLSGGNQTQYF | TGTGCCAGCAGCCTTAGCGGCGGGAACCAGACCCAGTACTTC
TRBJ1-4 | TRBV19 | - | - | CASSIDLELTNEKLFF | TGTGCCAGTAGTATAGACCTGGAACTCACTAATGAAAAACTGTTTTTT
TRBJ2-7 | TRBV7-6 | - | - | CASSPQGGTYEQYF | TGTGCCAGCAGCCCGCAGGGCGGGACCTACGAGCAGTACTTC
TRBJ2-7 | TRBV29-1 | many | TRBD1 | CSVGTGGAGSYEQYF | TGCAGCGTAGGAACAGGGGGCGCGGGATCCTACGAGCAGTACTTC
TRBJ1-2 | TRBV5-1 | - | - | CASSQAVGNYGYTF | TGCGCCAGCAGCCAGGCCGTCGGGAACTATGGCTACACCTTC
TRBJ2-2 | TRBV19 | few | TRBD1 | CASSTLRGQSNTGELFF | TGTGCCAGTAGTACCCTCCGGGGACAGTCGAACACCGGGGAGCTGTTTTTT
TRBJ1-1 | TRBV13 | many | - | CASSEITEAFF | TGTGCCAGCAGCGAAATCACTGAAGCTTTCTTT
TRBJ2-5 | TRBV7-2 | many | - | CASSHWGTQETQYF | TGTGCCAGCAGCCACTGGGGAACCCAAGAGACCCAGTACTTC
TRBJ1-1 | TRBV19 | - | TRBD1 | CASSYGQGITEAFF | TGTGCCAGTAGTTACGGACAGGGAATCACTGAAGCTTTCTTT
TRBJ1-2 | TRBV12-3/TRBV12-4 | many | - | CASSHQENYGYTF | TGTGCCAGCAGTCATCAGGAGAACTATGGCTACACCTTC
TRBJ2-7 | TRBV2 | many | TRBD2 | CASREPRGGHYEQYF | TGTGCCAGCAGAGAGCCCCGGGGGGGCCACTACGAGCAGTACTTC